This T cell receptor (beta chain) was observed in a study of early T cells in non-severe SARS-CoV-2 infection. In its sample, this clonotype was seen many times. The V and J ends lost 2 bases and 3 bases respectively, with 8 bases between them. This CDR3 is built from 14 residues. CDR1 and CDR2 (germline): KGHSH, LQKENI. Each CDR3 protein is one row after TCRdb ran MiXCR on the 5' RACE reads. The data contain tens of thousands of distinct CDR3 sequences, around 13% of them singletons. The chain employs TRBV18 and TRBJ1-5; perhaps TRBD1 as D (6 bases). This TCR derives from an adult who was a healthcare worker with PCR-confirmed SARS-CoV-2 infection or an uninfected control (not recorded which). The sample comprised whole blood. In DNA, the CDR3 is TGTGCCAGCTCACCATCAGGGGACAATCAGCCCCAGCATTTT. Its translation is CASSPSGDNQPQHF.